The clone carrying this TCR beta chain has a handful of counts. Its target is not known. This sample was taken from a study of T cells after yellow fever vaccination. Background on the study: Low-cell-number fractions were prepared with SMART-Seq v4 Ultra Low Input.

Trimming cost V 4 bases and J 5 bases; bases outside gene matches: 7. The CDR3 has 13 residues. Germline V lookup: CDR1 DFQATT, CDR2 SNEGSKA (reference sequence). A process of 5'RACE template switching, which added a universal primer site and UMIs, was used to make TCR cDNA. TCRdb re-called the 5' RACE reads with MiXCR, one entry per CDR3 protein. This table holds 250,000 to 300,000 distinct CDR3 sequences, less than 9.5% found once. General study findings and limits: Most primary-vaccination clones reappeared after the booster (about 97% CD4, 88% CD8). There was a small share of clonotypes that showed up in both the CD4 and CD8 compartments.

This chain connects TRBV20-1 to TRBJ2-5; the match to TRBD1 covers 7 bases. This sequence originates from a man between 18 and 29 years old who received the YFV17D yellow fever vaccine. The sample consisted of CD4+ T cells sorted from PBMCs, taken 5 days after the yellow fever booster vaccination. CDR3 residues: CSATRLRGETQYF. Written as DNA, the CDR3 is TGCAGTGCTACCCGACTCAGGGGGGAGACCCAGTACTTC.